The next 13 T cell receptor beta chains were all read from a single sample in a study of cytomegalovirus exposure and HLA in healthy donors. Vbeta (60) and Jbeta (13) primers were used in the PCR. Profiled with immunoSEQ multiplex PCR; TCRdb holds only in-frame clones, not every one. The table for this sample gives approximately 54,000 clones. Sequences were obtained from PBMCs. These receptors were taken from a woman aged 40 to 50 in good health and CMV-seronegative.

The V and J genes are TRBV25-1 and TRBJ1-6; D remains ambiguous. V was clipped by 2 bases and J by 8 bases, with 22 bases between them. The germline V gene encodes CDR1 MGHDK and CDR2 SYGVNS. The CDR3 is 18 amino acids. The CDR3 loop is CASSEGGHAEGLHSPLHF. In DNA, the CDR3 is TGTGCCAGCAGTGAAGGAGGGCACGCGGAGGGTCTACATTCACCCCTCCACTTT.

The chain's CDR3 is CASRLGQGTDEQYF. As DNA, the CDR3 is TGTGCCAGCAGACTGGGACAGGGGACCGACGAGCAGTACTTC. J is TRBJ2-7 and V is TRBV4-2; 10 bases are a match to TRBD1. The length of the CDR3 is 14 residues. The junction had 7 bases not matched to a gene; V was cut back by 6 bases and J by 5 bases. Germline V gene lookup returns CDR1 LGHNA and CDR2 YNFKEQ.

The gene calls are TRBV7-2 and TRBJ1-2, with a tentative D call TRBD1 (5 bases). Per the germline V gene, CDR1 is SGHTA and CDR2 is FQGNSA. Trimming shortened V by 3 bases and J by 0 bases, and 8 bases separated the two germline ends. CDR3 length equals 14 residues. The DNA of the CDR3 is TGTGCCAGCAGCTTTCAGGGTACTAACTATGGCTACACCTTC. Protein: CASSFQGTNYGYTF.

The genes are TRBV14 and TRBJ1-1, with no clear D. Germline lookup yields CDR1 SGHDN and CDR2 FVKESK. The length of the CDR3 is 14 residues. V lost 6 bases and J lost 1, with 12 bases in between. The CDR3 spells CASSARYGNTEAFF. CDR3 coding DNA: TGTGCCAGCAGTGCCCGATACGGGAACACTGAAGCTTTCTTT.

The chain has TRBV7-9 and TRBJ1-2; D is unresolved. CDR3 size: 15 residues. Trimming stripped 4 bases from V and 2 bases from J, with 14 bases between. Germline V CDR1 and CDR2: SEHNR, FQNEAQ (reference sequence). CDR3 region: CASSSDSAENYGYTF. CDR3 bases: TGTGCCAGCAGCTCAGACTCGGCGGAAAACTATGGCTACACCTTC.

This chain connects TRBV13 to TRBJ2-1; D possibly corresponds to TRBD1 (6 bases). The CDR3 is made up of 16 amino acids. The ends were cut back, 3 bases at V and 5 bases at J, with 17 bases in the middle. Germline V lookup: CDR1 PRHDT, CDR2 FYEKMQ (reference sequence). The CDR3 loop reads CASSFLGTRSNNEQFF. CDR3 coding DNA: TGTGCCAGCAGCTTTCTAGGGACAAGGAGTAACAATGAGCAGTTCTTC.

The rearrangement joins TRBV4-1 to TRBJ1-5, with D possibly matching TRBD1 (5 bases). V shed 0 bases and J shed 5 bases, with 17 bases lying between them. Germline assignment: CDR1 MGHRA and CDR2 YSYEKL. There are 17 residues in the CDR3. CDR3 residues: CASSQDWPRVGDQPQHF. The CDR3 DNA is TGCGCCAGCAGCCAAGATTGGCCCAGGGTCGGCGATCAGCCCCAGCATTTT.

CDR3 region: CASRDAGQAIGELFF. CDR3 in DNA: TGTGCCAGCAGGGACGCCGGACAGGCTATCGGGGAGCTGTTTTTT. The V call is TRBV6-5, the J call TRBJ2-2; 7 positions match TRBD1. With V trimmed by 6 bases and J by 7 bases, 11 bases remained unmatched. The CDR3 spans 15 residues. The germline CDR1 and CDR2 sequences are MNHEY and SVGAGI.

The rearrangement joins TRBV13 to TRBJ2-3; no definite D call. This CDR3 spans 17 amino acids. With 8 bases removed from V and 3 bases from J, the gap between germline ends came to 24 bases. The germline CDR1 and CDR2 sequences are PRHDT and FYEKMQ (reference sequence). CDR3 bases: TGTGCCAGCCGTTCCGCGAGCGTCTCAACCGGTACAGATACGCAGTATTTT. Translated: CASRSASVSTGTDTQYF.

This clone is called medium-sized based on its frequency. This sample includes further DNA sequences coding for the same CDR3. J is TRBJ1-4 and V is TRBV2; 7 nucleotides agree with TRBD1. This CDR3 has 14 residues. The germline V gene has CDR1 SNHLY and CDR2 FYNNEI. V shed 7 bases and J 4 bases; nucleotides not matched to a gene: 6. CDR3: CASIRDSLNEKLFF. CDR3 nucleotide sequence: TGTGCCAGCATACGGGACAGCCTTAATGAAAAACTGTTTTTT.

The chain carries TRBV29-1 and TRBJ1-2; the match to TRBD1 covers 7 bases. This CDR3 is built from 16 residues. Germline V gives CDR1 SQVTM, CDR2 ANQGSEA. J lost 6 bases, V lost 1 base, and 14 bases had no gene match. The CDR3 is CSVEGGSARGFDGYTF. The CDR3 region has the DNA TGCAGCGTTGAAGGGGGGTCAGCCAGGGGGTTTGATGGCTACACCTTC.

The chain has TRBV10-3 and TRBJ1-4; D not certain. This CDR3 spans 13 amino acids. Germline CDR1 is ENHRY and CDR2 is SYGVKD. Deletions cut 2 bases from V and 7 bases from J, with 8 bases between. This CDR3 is CAISEEVTEKLFF. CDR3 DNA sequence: TGTGCCATCAGTGAGGAGGTTACTGAAAAACTGTTTTTT.

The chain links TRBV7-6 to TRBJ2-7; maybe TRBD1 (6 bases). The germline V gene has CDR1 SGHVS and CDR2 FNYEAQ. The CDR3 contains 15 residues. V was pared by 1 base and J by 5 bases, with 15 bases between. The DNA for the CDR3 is TGTGCCAGCAGCTTAGGGTCCGGGACACTGAACGAGCAGTACTTC. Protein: CASSLGSGTLNEQYF.